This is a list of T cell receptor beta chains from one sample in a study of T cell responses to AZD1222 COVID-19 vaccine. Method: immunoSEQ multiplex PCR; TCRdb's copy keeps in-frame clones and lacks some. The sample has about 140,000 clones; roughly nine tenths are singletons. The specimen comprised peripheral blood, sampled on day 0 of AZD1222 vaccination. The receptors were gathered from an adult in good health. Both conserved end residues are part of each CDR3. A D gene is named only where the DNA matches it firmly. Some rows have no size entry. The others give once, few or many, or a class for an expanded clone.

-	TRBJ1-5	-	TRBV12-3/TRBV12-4	TGTGCCAGCAGTTTACCAAATCAGCCCCAGCATTTT	CASSLPNQPQHF
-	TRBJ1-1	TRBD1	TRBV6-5	TGTGCCAGCAGAAGGACAGGGTTGAACACTGAAGCTTTCTTT	CASRRTGLNTEAFF
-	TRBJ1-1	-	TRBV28	TGTGCCAGCACCTTCGGGGGGGCGAACACTGAAGCTTTCTTT	CASTFGGANTEAFF
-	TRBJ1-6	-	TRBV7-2	TGTGCCAGCAGCTTAGGTAACAGGGCGCCTCGGTCACCCCTCCACTTT	CASSLGNRAPRSPLHF
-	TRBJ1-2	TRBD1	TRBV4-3	TGCGCCAGCAGCCACCGAGGGGGCGGAATTGGCTACACCTTC	CASSHRGGGIGYTF
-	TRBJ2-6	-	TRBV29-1	TGCAGCGTTTTTATCCTGGCTCGATCTGGGGCCAACGTCCTGACTTTC	CSVFILARSGANVLTF
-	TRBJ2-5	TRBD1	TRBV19	TGTGCCAGTAGTATTAGCTCGGGGACAGGGATGGGGACCCAGTACTTC	CASSISSGTGMGTQYF
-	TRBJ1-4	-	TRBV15	TGTGCCACCAGCAGAGGGAAGGAAAAACTGTTTTTT	CATSRGKEKLFF
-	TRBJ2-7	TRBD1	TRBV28	TGTGCCAGCAGCCCAGTTACCGGGACAGAGCCCCGCTACGAGCAGTACTTC	CASSPVTGTEPRYEQYF
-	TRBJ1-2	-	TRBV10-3	TGTGCCATCAGTGAGTTCCAGACAGCTAACTATGGCTACACCTTC	CAISEFQTANYGYTF
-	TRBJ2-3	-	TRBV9	TGTGCCAGCAGCGTGCGGAGAGCGGGTCCAGATACGCAGTATTTT	CASSVRRAGPDTQYF
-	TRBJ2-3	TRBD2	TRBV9	TGTGCCAGCAGCGGACTAGCGGGAGGGCCAGAAGATACGCAGTATTTT	CASSGLAGGPEDTQYF
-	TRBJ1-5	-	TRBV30	TGTGCCTGGAGTGTACCAGGGGACCACGTAGGGGGTCCCCAGCATTTT	CAWSVPGDHVGGPQHF
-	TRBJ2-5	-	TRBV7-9	TGTGCCAGCAGCTCGGAGGGATGGGAGACCCAGTACTTC	CASSSEGWETQYF
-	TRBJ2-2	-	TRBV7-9	TGTGCTACCAGCACCTCGAACACCGGGGAGCTGTTTTTT	CATSTSNTGELFF
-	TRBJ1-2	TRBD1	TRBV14	TGTGCCAGCAGCCAATGGACAGGCTATGGCTACACCTTC	CASSQWTGYGYTF
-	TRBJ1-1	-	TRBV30	TGTGCCTGGAAGCGGTTGAACACTGAAGCTTTCTTT	CAWKRLNTEAFF
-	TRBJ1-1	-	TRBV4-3	TGCGCCAGCAGCCAAGAATTGGCACTACCTACAGTACGGGCTTTCTTT	CASSQELALPTVRAFF
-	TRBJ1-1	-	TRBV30	TGTGCCGGCAGGGTCGGCACTGAAGCTTTCTTT	CAGRVGTEAFF
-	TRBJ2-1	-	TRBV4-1	TGCGCCAGCAGCCCCGGGGGAATCCATGAGCAGTTCTTC	CASSPGGIHEQFF
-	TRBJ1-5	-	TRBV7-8	TGTGCCAGCAGCCCCGGACATAGCAATCAGCCCCAGCATTTT	CASSPGHSNQPQHF
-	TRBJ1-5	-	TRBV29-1	TGCAGCGTTGAAGAGCTAAGCACAGGGAAAGGCTTCGACAATCAGCCCCAGCATTTT	CSVEELSTGKGFDNQPQHF
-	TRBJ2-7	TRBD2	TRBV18	TGTGCCAGCTCACCGCAGGGTAGCGGGAGGGCCGCCGAGCAGTACTTC	CASSPQGSGRAAEQYF
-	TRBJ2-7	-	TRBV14	TGTGCCAGCAGCCAAGGATCGAACTCGCGCGAGCAGTACTTC	CASSQGSNSREQYF
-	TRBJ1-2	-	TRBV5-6	TGTGCCAGCACCCCCGCGATCGGGGGATTTGGCTACACCTTC	CASTPAIGGFGYTF
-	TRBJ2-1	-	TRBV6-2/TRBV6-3	TGTGCCAGCAGTCCCGTGGAGGTTGGGGCCGCTGAGCAGTTCTTC	CASSPVEVGAAEQFF
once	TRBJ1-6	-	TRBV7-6	TGTGCCAGCAGCGGGCGTTCGTCTATTAATTCACCCCTCCACTTT	CASSGRSSINSPLHF
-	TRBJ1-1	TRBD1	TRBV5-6	TGTGCCAGCAGCTTGGGGACAGGGACTGTGGGGGCTTTCTTT	CASSLGTGTVGAFF
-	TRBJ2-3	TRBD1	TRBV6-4	TGTGCCAGCAGTGAGGGACAGGGGGCAGATACGCAGTATTTT	CASSEGQGADTQYF
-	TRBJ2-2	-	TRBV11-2	TGTGCCAGCAAGGACGTAACGAACACCGGGGAGCTGTTTTTT	CASKDVTNTGELFF
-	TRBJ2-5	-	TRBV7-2	TGTGCCAGCAGCTACCAAGAGACCCAGTACTTC	CASSYQETQYF
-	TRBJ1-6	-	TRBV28	TGTGCCAGCAGCGTCACGGGACCCCTCCACTTT	CASSVTGPLHF
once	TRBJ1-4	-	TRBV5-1	TGCGCCAGCAGCTTCCGGGACACCCGTGCAACTAATGAAAAACTGTTTTTT	CASSFRDTRATNEKLFF
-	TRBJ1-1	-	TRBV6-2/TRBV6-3	TGTGCCAGCAGTTACCCGGGACACTTCACTTTCTTT	CASSYPGHFTFF
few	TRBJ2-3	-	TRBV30	TGTGCCTGGAGGATCCTGACTAGGGGGGGGGATACGCAGTATTTT	CAWRILTRGGDTQYF
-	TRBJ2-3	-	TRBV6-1	TGTGCCAGCAGTGAATATTCTGGATCGGGGGTTTGGACAGATACGCAGTATTTT	CASSEYSGSGVWTDTQYF
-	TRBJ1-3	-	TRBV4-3	TGCGCCAGCAGCCAAGCCCCCCTCACAACGTCTGGAAACACCATATATTTT	CASSQAPLTTSGNTIYF
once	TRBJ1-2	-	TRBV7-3	TGTGCCAGCAGCCCCTGGGGAAGGGACTATGGCTACACCTTC	CASSPWGRDYGYTF
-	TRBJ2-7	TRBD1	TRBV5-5	TGTGCCAGCAGCTTGAGGGGGACAGGGCCATACGAGCAGTACTTC	CASSLRGTGPYEQYF
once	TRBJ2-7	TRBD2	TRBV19	TGTGCCAGTAGCCCAATCCGCGGGAGTGTGGCCTACGAGCAGTACTTC	CASSPIRGSVAYEQYF
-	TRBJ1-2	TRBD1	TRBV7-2	TGTGCCAGCAGTTTCCAGGGGGATGAGTATGGCTACACCTTC	CASSFQGDEYGYTF
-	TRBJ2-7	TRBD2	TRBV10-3	TGTGCCACCCAAGCGGGAGTCGCGGAAGAGCAGTACTTC	CATQAGVAEEQYF
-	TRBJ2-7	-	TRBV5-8	TGTGCCAGCAGCCCGGGACAAGAAATCCCCTACGAGCAGTACTTC	CASSPGQEIPYEQYF
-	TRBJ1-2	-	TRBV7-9	TGTGCCAGCAGCGCCTCAGGGAAAGGGGGCTATGGCTACACCTTC	CASSASGKGGYGYTF
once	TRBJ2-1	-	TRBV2	TGTGCCAGCAGTGTGGGAGTTGGGGCCGTCGAAGAGCAGTTCTTC	CASSVGVGAVEEQFF
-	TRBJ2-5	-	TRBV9	TGTGCCAGCAGCGCAGAAGAGACCCAGTACTTC	CASSAEETQYF